This T cell receptor (beta chain) was captured by sequencing in a study of regulatory T cells in long-lasting Graves disease. Library construction for TCR beta used iRepertoire HTBI primers and Arm-PCR of CDR3 regions. TCRdb called the multiplex PCR reads again in MiXCR, with one record for every CDR3 protein. In the table there are a few hundred thousand distinct CDR3 sequences, roughly 12% of which are singletons. This sample's time point: newly diagnosed GD, antithyroid drugs for less than 3 months. PBMCs provided the RNA from which the TCR library was made. This clonotype showed up many times. V lost 4 bases to trimming and J lost 1 base, with 14 bases between them. Per the germline V gene, CDR1 is SGHTA and CDR2 is FQGNSA. This CDR3 is 15 amino acids long. These data are also associated with another study on T cells in Graves' hyperthyroidism and ophthalmopathy.

Specimen: peripheral blood mononuclear cells (PBMCs), collected at new diagnosis, from a patient treated with antithyroid drugs. The chain links TRBV7-2 to TRBJ2-7, with D possibly matching TRBD2 (5 bases). The clonotype was recovered from a woman in her late teens or twenties with Graves disease. CDR3 DNA: TGTGCCAGCAGCTCCGGGATTACCCATTCCTACGAGCAGTACTTC. Amino acids: CASSSGITHSYEQYF.